This note documents a single T cell receptor (beta chain) sequence. How the authors handled the data: Nucleated cell number was recorded as an estimate derived from reference gene primer amplification. Data came from immunoSEQ multiplex PCR; TCRdb stores just in-frame clones and leaves some out. Clonal size and the V and J genes are those of that table, whereas D and trimming came from the DNA. The sample has about 230,000 clones; 86% are singletons. Per the germline V gene, CDR1 is LNHDA and CDR2 is SQIVND (reference sequence). V was clipped by 3 bases and J by 2 bases, with 8 bases between them. CDR3 length equals 13 residues. The sample is drawn from a study of blood T cell repertoires in COVID-19.

The receptor's source is a man aged 50 or older with COVID-19, enrolled during active disease. The V call is TRBV19, the J call TRBJ2-7; D remains unclear. The specimen was peripheral blood. The CDR3, as DNA: TGTGCCAGTAGTATGAAACTAACCTACGAGCAGTACTTC. As protein: CASSMKLTYEQYF.